These T cell receptor beta chains were read from a single sample in a study of T cells after yellow fever vaccination. TCRdb redid the calling of the 5' RACE reads with MiXCR, one entry per CDR3 protein. The sample lists 65,000 to 90,000 distinct CDR3 sequences, less than 15% seen once, with 20% to 25% in the top ten. The sequencing here drew on CD8+ T cells not binding an NS4B(214-222) dextramer, sorted from PBMCs, taken approximately 22 days after the first yellow fever vaccination. Receptors were obtained from a man aged 18 to 30 who received the YFV17D yellow fever vaccine. The CDR3 runs from the conserved cysteine through the conserved F or W. Fields, in order: J gene, V gene, D gene, clone size, CDR3 protein, CDR3 DNA. The D gene is left open where the match is weak. Where a row states a size, it is once, few, many or the class of an expanded clone; other rows omit it.

J gene: TRBJ1-1; V gene: TRBV7-9; D gene: TRBD1; clone size: few; CDR3 protein: CASSLGQGVEAFF; CDR3 DNA: TGTGCCAGCAGCTTAGGACAGGGGGTTGAAGCTTTCTTT
J gene: TRBJ2-2; V gene: TRBV20-1; D gene: TRBD2; clone size: -; CDR3 protein: CSAQPTSGGKGELFF; CDR3 DNA: TGCAGTGCTCAACCTACTAGCGGGGGGAAGGGGGAGCTGTTTTTT
J gene: TRBJ2-5; V gene: TRBV5-5; D gene: TRBD2; clone size: -; CDR3 protein: CASAWISGLAGVETQYF; CDR3 DNA: TGTGCCAGCGCCTGGATATCGGGACTAGCGGGGGTTGAGACCCAGTACTTC
J gene: TRBJ1-1; V gene: TRBV12-3/TRBV12-4; D gene: -; clone size: -; CDR3 protein: CASSSSEFSNTEAFF; CDR3 DNA: TGTGCCAGCAGTTCCTCTGAGTTTTCGAACACTGAAGCTTTCTTT
J gene: TRBJ2-2; V gene: TRBV12-3/TRBV12-4; D gene: -; clone size: many; CDR3 protein: CATRTGLHTGELFF; CDR3 DNA: TGTGCCACCCGGACAGGACTACACACCGGGGAGCTGTTTTTT
J gene: TRBJ2-2; V gene: TRBV6-2/TRBV6-3; D gene: -; clone size: -; CDR3 protein: CASSFVQTGELFF; CDR3 DNA: TGTGCCAGCAGTTTTGTACAGACCGGGGAGCTGTTTTTT
J gene: TRBJ1-1; V gene: TRBV4-1; D gene: -; clone size: -; CDR3 protein: CASSQDGIAEAFF; CDR3 DNA: TGCGCCAGCAGCCAAGACGGAATCGCTGAAGCTTTCTTT
J gene: TRBJ2-2; V gene: TRBV19; D gene: TRBD2; clone size: few; CDR3 protein: CASSIRGGPGELFF; CDR3 DNA: TGTGCCAGTAGTATCCGGGGGGGCCCAGGGGAGCTGTTTTTT
J gene: TRBJ2-3; V gene: TRBV5-4; D gene: -; clone size: few; CDR3 protein: CASSLGYPDTQYF; CDR3 DNA: TGTGCCAGCAGCTTGGGGTACCCAGATACGCAGTATTTT
J gene: TRBJ2-3; V gene: TRBV20-1; D gene: TRBD2; clone size: few; CDR3 protein: CSHGTSGITDTQYF; CDR3 DNA: TGCAGCCACGGGACTAGCGGGATCACAGATACGCAGTATTTT
J gene: TRBJ2-1; V gene: TRBV14; D gene: TRBD1; clone size: few; CDR3 protein: CASRPTTGTAYNEQFF; CDR3 DNA: TGTGCCAGCAGACCTACTACCGGGACAGCATACAATGAGCAGTTCTTC
J gene: TRBJ1-6; V gene: TRBV6-1; D gene: TRBD1; clone size: -; CDR3 protein: CASSKMGQGAGSPLHF; CDR3 DNA: TGTGCCAGCAGTAAAATGGGACAGGGGGCAGGATCACCCCTCCACTTT
J gene: TRBJ1-1; V gene: TRBV4-1; D gene: -; clone size: -; CDR3 protein: CASTSDGQMNTEAFF; CDR3 DNA: TGCGCCAGCACCTCCGACGGGCAAATGAACACTGAAGCTTTCTTT
J gene: TRBJ2-1; V gene: TRBV6-5; D gene: -; clone size: few; CDR3 protein: CASSYSTGSYNEQFF; CDR3 DNA: TGTGCCAGCAGTTACTCCACTGGCTCCTACAATGAGCAGTTCTTC
J gene: TRBJ2-1; V gene: TRBV12-3/TRBV12-4; D gene: TRBD2; clone size: -; CDR3 protein: CASSATSGGNNEQFF; CDR3 DNA: TGTGCCAGCAGCGCGACTAGCGGGGGAAACAATGAGCAGTTCTTC
J gene: TRBJ2-2; V gene: TRBV4-3; D gene: TRBD1; clone size: few; CDR3 protein: CASSQDRRTGYSTGELFF; CDR3 DNA: TGCGCCAGCAGCCAAGATCGCCGGACAGGGTATAGCACCGGGGAGCTGTTTTTT
J gene: TRBJ2-7; V gene: TRBV7-9; D gene: -; clone size: -; CDR3 protein: CASSLGRGPAYEQYF; CDR3 DNA: TGTGCCAGCAGCTTAGGTAGAGGGCCCGCCTACGAGCAGTACTTC
J gene: TRBJ1-1; V gene: TRBV12-3/TRBV12-4; D gene: -; clone size: -; CDR3 protein: CASSPKNTEAFF; CDR3 DNA: TGTGCCAGCAGTCCCAAGAACACTGAAGCTTTCTTT
J gene: TRBJ2-7; V gene: TRBV12-3/TRBV12-4; D gene: -; clone size: -; CDR3 protein: CASSLVGSFVAYEQYF; CDR3 DNA: TGTGCCAGCAGTTTGGTGGGCAGCTTCGTAGCCTACGAGCAGTACTTC
J gene: TRBJ2-3; V gene: TRBV7-6; D gene: TRBD2; clone size: few; CDR3 protein: CASSLASGVDTQYF; CDR3 DNA: TGTGCCAGCAGCTTAGCTAGCGGGGTAGATACGCAGTATTTT
J gene: TRBJ2-5; V gene: TRBV20-1; D gene: TRBD2; clone size: few; CDR3 protein: CSAETSGGQETQYF; CDR3 DNA: TGCAGTGCGGAGACTAGCGGGGGGCAAGAGACCCAGTACTTC
J gene: TRBJ2-7; V gene: TRBV3-1; D gene: -; clone size: -; CDR3 protein: CASSQEGSHEQYF; CDR3 DNA: TGTGCCAGCAGCCAAGAAGGTTCCCACGAGCAGTACTTC
J gene: TRBJ2-3; V gene: TRBV25-1; D gene: -; clone size: many; CDR3 protein: CASSEGVRGFTDTQYF; CDR3 DNA: TGTGCCAGCAGTGAAGGGGTCAGAGGATTCACAGATACGCAGTATTTT
J gene: TRBJ2-1; V gene: TRBV4-3; D gene: -; clone size: -; CDR3 protein: CASSQDRASYNEQFF; CDR3 DNA: TGCGCCAGCAGCCAAGACCGGGCCAGCTACAATGAGCAGTTCTTC
J gene: TRBJ2-2; V gene: TRBV10-3; D gene: TRBD1; clone size: medium-sized; CDR3 protein: CAISESQQGTGELFF; CDR3 DNA: TGTGCCATCAGTGAGTCCCAACAGGGGACCGGGGAGCTGTTTTTT
J gene: TRBJ2-2; V gene: TRBV12-2; D gene: -; clone size: -; CDR3 protein: CASRLVLAENTGELFF; CDR3 DNA: TGTGCAAGTCGCTTAGTCCTAGCGGAGAACACCGGGGAGCTGTTTTTT
J gene: TRBJ2-3; V gene: TRBV6-4; D gene: TRBD2; clone size: few; CDR3 protein: CASSEGAGAADTQYF; CDR3 DNA: TGTGCCAGCAGTGAAGGAGCGGGGGCCGCAGATACGCAGTATTTT
J gene: TRBJ2-2; V gene: TRBV7-3; D gene: TRBD2; clone size: many; CDR3 protein: CASSEGVAGPGELFF; CDR3 DNA: TGTGCCAGCAGCGAAGGGGTAGCGGGGCCCGGGGAGCTGTTTTTT
J gene: TRBJ1-6; V gene: TRBV4-2; D gene: -; clone size: few; CDR3 protein: CASRVSGAYNSPLHF; CDR3 DNA: TGTGCCAGCAGAGTATCAGGGGCATATAATTCACCCCTCCACTTT
J gene: TRBJ2-2; V gene: TRBV23-1; D gene: TRBD2; clone size: few; CDR3 protein: CASPPGGEDRNTGELFF; CDR3 DNA: TGCGCCAGCCCTCCGGGGGGGGAGGACAGGAACACCGGGGAGCTGTTTTTT
J gene: TRBJ2-5; V gene: TRBV3-1; D gene: -; clone size: -; CDR3 protein: CASSRPPGPGSWETQYF; CDR3 DNA: TGTGCCAGCAGCCGGCCACCGGGTCCCGGGTCTTGGGAGACCCAGTACTTC
J gene: TRBJ2-5; V gene: TRBV12-3/TRBV12-4; D gene: -; clone size: many; CDR3 protein: CASNKIAVGGETQYF; CDR3 DNA: TGTGCCAGCAATAAAATAGCTGTAGGTGGAGAGACCCAGTACTTC